These 27 T cell receptor beta chains were sequenced from one sample in a study of Tregs in tolerant kidney transplant recipients. Related graft donors supplied nonmyeloablative bone marrow transplants, and mixed chimerism was transient. Sequencing was performed with immunoSEQ multiplex PCR; in TCRdb, only in-frame clones are kept and a portion is missing. The sample has 20,000 to 30,000 clones; the top ten hold approximately 4.2%. Sample: CD4+ T cells from blood (PBMCs), taken 6 months after the transplant. These receptor sequences come from a human patient who received a combined kidney and bone marrow transplant. The T cells may partly be graft donor cells.

For this clone: The read halts 3 residues ahead of the CDR3 end, with the missing end drawn from the germline J gene. This chain joins TRBV7-8 and TRBJ2-2, with 12 bases that match TRBD1. The CDR3 has 17 residues. J was trimmed by 7 bases and V by 5 bases; bases with no gene match: 11. CDR1 SGHVS and CDR2 FQNEAQ come from the germline V gene. CDR3 bases read: TGTGCCAGCAGCGTCCGCGGGACAGGGGGCGGTGGCGGGGAG. This encodes CASSVRGTGGGGGE. The whole CDR3 reads CASSVRGTGGGGGELFF. The complete variable domain, with remaining parts taken from reference TRBV7-8 and TRBJ2-2, reads GAGVSQSPRYKVAKRGQDVALRCDPISGHVSLFWYQQALGQGPEFLTYFQNEAQLDKSGLPSDRFFAERPEGSVSTLKIQRTQQEDSAVYLCASSVRGTGGGGGELFFGEGSRLTVL.

In regard to this clone: The CDR3 is cut off 3 residues early in the read; its end comes from the germline J gene. The V and J genes are TRBV19 and TRBJ1-2, with D perhaps matching TRBD1 (5 bases). The CDR3 loop spans 11 amino acids. The germline V gene encodes CDR1 LNHDA and CDR2 SQIVND (reference sequence). Here the CDR3 reads CASTPGGGYTF. The CDR3 DNA, read in part, is TGTGCCAGTACCCCGGGGGGGGGC.

With respect to this clone: The read finishes 3 residues shy of the CDR3 end, and the germline J gene is used to complete it. The J gene is TRBJ1-1, the V gene TRBV6-1; 7 bases match TRBD1. Germline trimming cut 4 bases from V and 0 bases from J; bases unmatched to any gene: 8. CDR1 is MNHNS and CDR2 is SASEGT in the germline V gene. The CDR3 is 16 residues long. The part of the CDR3 DNA that was read is TGTGCCAGCAGTGGGGACAGCCTCCTATTGAACACTGAA. This sequence encodes CASSGDSLLLNTE. The full CDR3 protein is CASSGDSLLLNTEAFF.

In regard to this clone: The missing CDR3 end, 3 residues past where the read stops, is filled in from the germline J gene. The chain combines TRBV20-1 with TRBJ2-5, with 9 bases aligning to TRBD2. This CDR3 region has 14 residues. Per the germline V gene, CDR1 is DFQATT and CDR2 is SNEGSKA (reference sequence). V lost 1 base, J lost 3 bases, and 3 bases stayed unmatched. Incomplete CDR3 DNA: TGCAGTGCTAGAGCAGCTAGCGGGAAAGAGACC. The encoded protein is CSARAASGKET. The whole CDR3 protein reads CSARAASGKETQYF.

As regards this clone: The read falls 3 residues short of the CDR3 end, and the missing part is taken from the germline J gene. V gene TRBV19 combines with J gene TRBJ1-1; TRBD1 is a possible D gene (5 bases). V lost 6 bases, J lost 4 bases, and 18 bases lay in between. Germline V gives CDR1 LNHDA, CDR2 SQIVND (reference sequence). The CDR3 contains 15 residues. CDR3: CASSQPGGEGTEAFF. The sequenced part of the CDR3 DNA is TGTGCCAGTAGCCAACCGGGGGGGGAAGGCACTGAA.

On this clone: The read comes to an end 3 residues before the CDR3 does, leaving the germline J gene to fill in the end. The chain is built from TRBV20-1 and TRBJ1-2; possible D gene TRBD1, 6 bases. Germline lookup yields CDR1 DFQATT and CDR2 SNEGSKA (reference sequence). The length of the CDR3 is 15 residues. Trimming left V 0 bases short and J 1 base short, with 12 bases between. CDR3 bases read: TGCAGTGCTAGAGAGCACAGGGATAGTAACTATGGC. Amino acids: CSAREHRDSNYG. The complete CDR3 sequence is CSAREHRDSNYGYTF.

The chain's CDR3 is CSARTGGGEKLFF. The CDR3 bases that were read are TGCAGTGCTAGGACAGGGGGAGGTGAAAAA. The chain carries TRBV20-1 and TRBJ1-4; TRBD1 matches at 9 bases. The read comes to an end 3 residues before the CDR3 does, leaving the germline J gene to fill in the end. Germline loops: CDR1 DFQATT, CDR2 SNEGSKA (reference sequence). The trim removed 3 bases at V and 7 bases at J, leaving 3 bases unmatched. The CDR3 length is 13 residues.

Notes on this clone: Read sequence stops 3 residues before the CDR3 end, and the germline J gene provides the missing end. The genes are TRBV7-9 and TRBJ1-1, with no clear D. V was clipped by 5 bases and J by 2 bases, with 15 bases between them. The CDR3 has 15 residues. Germline V gives CDR1 SEHNR, CDR2 FQNEAQ (reference sequence). The CDR3 is CASSPGGYGNTEAFF. Incomplete CDR3 DNA: TGTGCCAGCAGCCCAGGAGGATATGGAAACACTGAA.

Points on this clone: The read finishes 3 residues shy of the CDR3 end, and the germline J gene is used to complete it. The chain is built from TRBV6-2 or TRBV6-3 and TRBJ2-1; weak D call: TRBD2 (5 bases). The CDR3 is made up of 14 amino acids. Trimming left V 9 bases short and J 4 bases short, with 16 bases between. Looked up from germline, CDR1 is MNHEY and CDR2 is SVGEGT. Here the CDR3 reads CASGRAAKYNEQFF. CDR3 DNA (partial): TGTGCCAGTGGGAGAGCGGCCAAATACAATGAG.

On this clone itself: Read coverage stops 3 residues before the CDR3 terminus; the germline J gene supplies the remainder. The V and J genes are TRBV18 and TRBJ2-2; 8 bases are a match to TRBD2. This CDR3 contains 16 residues. Germline V gene data show CDR1 as KGHSH and CDR2 as LQKENI. The junction had 7 bases not matched to a gene; V was cut back by 6 bases and J by 1 base. The CDR3 sequence: CASSLLAAGNTGELFF. The covered CDR3 bases are TGTGCCAGCTCGCTACTAGCGGCCGGGAACACCGGGGAG.

Details on this clone: The CDR3 end is not reached by the read, which stops 3 residues before it; the germline J gene fills it in. V usage is TRBV29-1 and J usage is TRBJ1-1; no clear D gene. CDR1 is SQVTM, CDR2 ANQGSEA, per germline. CDR3 size: 13 residues. The ends were cut back, 7 bases at V and 7 bases at J, with 19 bases in the middle. The CDR3 region is CSDSRGVEVEAFF. Partial CDR3 DNA: TGCAGCGACTCCCGGGGTGTTGAGGTTGAA.

This clone registers medium-sized (0.01 to 0.1%) by frequency. Sequencing ends 3 residues short of the CDR3 end; the germline J gene provides the rest. This chain joins TRBV7-9 and TRBJ2-5; D unresolved. Trimming removed 5 bases from V and 5 bases from J, with 15 bases in between. This CDR3 region has 14 residues. Looked up from germline, CDR1 is SEHNR and CDR2 is FQNEAQ (reference sequence). The CDR3 DNA, read in part, is TGTGCCAGCAGCATCCCGGCGGTAGCCGAGACC. As protein: CASSIPAVAET. The whole CDR3 protein reads CASSIPAVAETQYF.

Comment on this clone: The read finishes 3 residues shy of the CDR3 end, and the germline J gene is used to complete it. This sequence joins TRBV29-1 and TRBJ2-7; 7 bases align to TRBD1. Germline CDR1 SQVTM, CDR2 ANQGSEA. V trimming: 5 bases; J trimming: 6 bases; junction bases outside the gene matches: 10. This CDR3 spans 13 amino acids. The CDR3 is CSVRGQGEREQYF. The sequenced part of the CDR3 DNA is TGCAGCGTTCGCGGGCAGGGGGAGCGCGAG.

With respect to this clone: Coverage ceases 3 residues before the CDR3 finishes, and the germline J gene fills in the end. This sequence joins TRBV7-2 and TRBJ2-2; 9 bases line up with TRBD2. The V segment lost 2 bases and the J segment 5 bases; nucleotides outside the gene matches: 0. The germline V gene has CDR1 SGHTA and CDR2 FQGNSA. The CDR3 runs 14 residues. The DNA read from the CDR3 is TGTGCCAGCAGCTTACTAGCGGGGACCGGGGAG. The encoded protein is CASSLLAGTGE. The complete CDR3 reads CASSLLAGTGELFF.

On this clone: The CDR3 end falls 3 residues outside the read, so it is completed with the germline J gene. The V gene is TRBV5-1, the J gene TRBJ2-2; 7 bases align to TRBD1. CDR1 and CDR2 (germline): SGHRS, YFSETQ. The CDR3 extends over 15 amino acids. V lost 2 bases, J lost 0 bases, and 1 base stayed unmatched. The part of the CDR3 DNA that was read is TGCGCCAGCAGCTTTGGGACAGCGAACACCGGGGAG. Protein product: CASSFGTANTGE. The whole CDR3 region reads CASSFGTANTGELFF.

CDR3 amino acids: CASSLRRQGTEAFF. The covered CDR3 bases are TGTGCCAGCAGCTTAAGGAGGCAGGGTACTGAA. The rearrangement uses TRBV7-9 and TRBJ1-1; possibly TRBD1 for D (5 bases). The observed sequence ends 3 residues before the CDR3 terminus, with the missing tail filled in from the germline J gene. CDR1 SEHNR and CDR2 FQNEAQ come from the germline V gene (reference sequence). This CDR3 comprises 14 residues. Trimming took off 2 bases at V and 5 bases at J, with 12 bases between the two ends.

As to this clone: The CDR3 end falls 3 residues outside the read, so it is completed with the germline J gene. The chain has TRBV20-1 and TRBJ2-2; 9 nucleotides agree with TRBD1. The CDR3 runs 13 residues. The germline gives CDR1 DFQATT, CDR2 SNEGSKA (reference sequence). V lost 4 bases, J lost 5 bases, and 2 bases stayed unmatched. The chain's CDR3 is CSATTGGTGELFF. The CDR3 DNA, read in part, is TGCAGTGCTACGACAGGGGGGACCGGGGAG.

Points on this clone: Read data end 3 residues before the CDR3 end; the end is taken from the germline J gene. The V and J genes are TRBV5-4 and TRBJ2-2; D ambiguous. Trimming took off 4 bases at V and 1 base at J, with 11 bases between the two ends. The CDR3 sequence is 15 residues long. Per germline, CDR1 SGHNT and CDR2 YYREEE (reference sequence). The chain's CDR3 is CASSTKVGNTGELFF. The CDR3 DNA, read in part, is TGTGCCAGCAGCACCAAGGTTGGGAACACCGGGGAG.

Regarding this clone: The read ends 3 residues shy of where the CDR3 ends; the end is completed using the germline J gene. J is TRBJ2-2 and V is TRBV27; 10 nucleotides agree with TRBD1. The CDR3 is 18 amino acids. The V and J ends lost 2 bases and 4 bases, in that order; junction bases with no gene match: 10. Looked up from germline, CDR1 is MNHEY and CDR2 is SMNVEV (reference sequence). The CDR3 DNA, read in part, is TGTGCCAGCAGTTTAGACCCCCCTGACAGGGGGCGCACCGGGGAG. This codes for CASSLDPPDRGRTGE. The full CDR3 reads CASSLDPPDRGRTGELFF.

Notes on this clone: The read stops 3 residues short of the end of the CDR3; the missing end is completed from the germline J gene. The J gene is TRBJ2-5, the V gene TRBV7-2, with 11 nucleotides matching TRBD2. The junction had 3 bases not matched to a gene; V was cut back by 1 base and J by 5 bases. The CDR3 sequence is 15 residues long. In germline, CDR1 is SGHTA, CDR2 FQGNSA. The part of the CDR3 DNA that was read is TGTGCCAGCAGCTTAGGACTAGCGGGGTGGGAGACC. Translation: CASSLGLAGWET. The full-length CDR3 reads as CASSLGLAGWETQYF.

With respect to this clone: The CDR3 end lies 3 residues beyond the end of the read and is filled in from the germline J gene. The J gene is TRBJ1-1, the V gene TRBV30, with D maybe TRBD1 (5 bases). V lost 0 bases and J lost 4, with 12 bases in between. Germline V gene sequence: CDR1 GTSNPN, CDR2 SVGIG (reference sequence). This CDR3 region has 14 residues. CDR3 protein: CAWSVRIGATEAFF. Partial CDR3 DNA: TGTGCCTGGAGTGTACGAATAGGGGCCACTGAA.

Concerning this clone itself: The CDR3 end is not reached by the read, which stops 3 residues before it; the germline J gene fills it in. The genes are TRBV7-9 and TRBJ2-2; 9 nucleotides line up with TRBD1. V lost 5 bases and J lost 7; bases outside the gene matches: 8. The CDR3 extends over 15 amino acids. Germline values: CDR1 SEHNR, CDR2 FQNEAQ (reference sequence). CDR3 residues: CASSTVTGGDGELFF. Partial CDR3 DNA: TGTGCCAGCAGCACAGTGACAGGGGGTGACGGGGAG. Drawing the rest from reference TRBV7-9 and TRBJ2-2, the complete variable domain is DTGVSQNPRHKITKRGQNVTFRCDPISEHNRLYWYRQTLGQGPEFLTYFQNEAQLEKSRLLSDRFSAERPKGSFSTLEIQRTEQGDSAMYLCASSTVTGGDGELFFGEGSRLTVL.

Note on this clone: The read comes to an end 3 residues before the CDR3 does, leaving the germline J gene to fill in the end. The chain recombines TRBV5-6 with TRBJ1-1; D ambiguous. The CDR3 totals 14 residues. Germline V CDR1 and CDR2: SGHDT, YYEEEE. The V and J ends lost 0 bases and 5 bases respectively, with 11 bases between them. CDR3 DNA, as far as it was read: TGTGCCAGCAGCTTGGTTAGGTCGCGGACTGAA. Protein product: CASSLVRSRTE. Given in full, the CDR3 is CASSLVRSRTEAFF.

About this clone: From the germline J gene comes the end of the CDR3, since the read stops 3 residues before it. V is TRBV20-1 and J is TRBJ2-2; 15 bases agree with TRBD2. Unmatched junction bases numbered 13, after V lost 3 bases and J lost 2 bases. Germline assignment: CDR1 DFQATT and CDR2 SNEGSKA (reference sequence). The CDR3 loop spans 20 amino acids. The sequenced part of the CDR3 DNA is TGCAGTGCTAGTGACCCCTCCGGGACTAGCGGGGGGCCTAACACCGGGGAG. Translating gives CSASDPSGTSGGPNTGE. The complete CDR3 reads CSASDPSGTSGGPNTGELFF.

Concerning this clone itself: The CDR3 end lies 3 residues beyond the end of the read and is filled in from the germline J gene. The chain combines TRBV6-2 or TRBV6-3 with TRBJ2-5; D unresolved. CDR3 length equals 11 residues. Trimming removed 4 bases from V and 4 bases from J, with 4 bases in between. Germline assignment: CDR1 MNHEY and CDR2 SVGEGT. The CDR3 DNA, read in part, is TGTGCCAGCAGTTCAGGAGAGACC. This encodes CASSSGET. The full CDR3 protein is CASSSGETQYF.

On this clone: The CDR3 end is not reached by the read, which stops 3 residues before it; the germline J gene fills it in. The genes are TRBV7-9 and TRBJ2-7; 8 nucleotides match TRBD1. CDR1 and CDR2 from the germline V gene are SEHNR and FQNEAQ (reference sequence). There are 13 residues in the CDR3. J gave up 6 bases and V 4 bases, and 5 bases lay outside the gene matches. The CDR3 bases that were read are TGTGCCAGCAGCTCCCCGACAGGGGTCGAG. Encoded protein: CASSSPTGVE. The CDR3 reads in full as CASSSPTGVEQYF. Together with reference TRBV7-9 and TRBJ2-7, the CDR3 gives the full variable domain: DTGVSQNPRHKITKRGQNVTFRCDPISEHNRLYWYRQTLGQGPEFLTYFQNEAQLEKSRLLSDRFSAERPKGSFSTLEIQRTEQGDSAMYLCASSSPTGVEQYFGPGTRLTVT.

Concerning this clone: The read terminates 3 residues ahead of where the CDR3 ends, so the germline J gene completes it. The chain employs TRBV12-5 and TRBJ1-1; D ambiguous. CDR1 and CDR2 from the germline V gene are LGHNT and FRNRAP. There are 15 residues in the CDR3. Trimming shortened V by 1 base and J by 1 base, and 10 bases separated the two germline ends. The CDR3: CASGLGPRGNTEAFF. The sequenced CDR3 bases are TGTGCTAGTGGTTTGGGACCTCGGGGGAACACTGAA.